This T cell receptor (beta chain) was found in a study of metastatic and nonmetastatic thyroid tumors. TCRdb reanalyzed the PCR reads via MiXCR. Of over 70,000 clones listed, more than 15% are singletons. The entire patient cohort was treatment-naive prior to thyroid surgery. The CDR3 sequence is 15 residues long. Germline loops: CDR1 SGHRS, CDR2 YFSETQ. V lost 0 bases and J lost 4, with 11 bases in between. The sample taken for sequencing was blood. The sequence was collected from a female donor with papillary thyroid cancer or a benign thyroid nodule (not recorded which). Some clones in this sample may be carry-over from other donors' samples. The chain employs TRBV5-1 and TRBJ2-1; the D is unclear. The CDR3 loop reads CASSLAPQTYNEQFF. The CDR3 bases are TGCGCCAGCAGCTTGGCCCCCCAGACTTACAATGAGCAGTTCTTC.